This TCR beta chain was retrieved from a study of T cells in women clearing cervical HPV infection. V shed 4 bases and J shed 5 bases, with 17 bases lying between them. Looked up from germline, CDR1 is LGHDT and CDR2 is YNNKEL (reference sequence). The CDR3 extends over 15 amino acids. Sequencing was performed with immunoSEQ multiplex PCR; in TCRdb, only in-frame clones are kept and a portion is missing. This sample's table reports 25,000 to 35,000 clones. Details on this clone: Read coverage stops 3 residues before the CDR3 terminus; the germline J gene supplies the remainder.

The genes are TRBV3-1 (or the pseudogene TRBV3-2) and TRBJ2-5; a weak D match, TRBD1 (7 bases). Material for sequencing was blood buffy coat. This TCR was sampled from a woman aged 18 to 75 with a cervical HPV16 infection that either progressed to CIN3+ or cleared (not recorded which). The part of the CDR3 DNA that was read is TGTGCCAGCAGCCCCCCAGGGGGAGGAGGGGAGACC. This encodes CASSPPGGGGET. Given in full, the CDR3 is CASSPPGGGGETQYF.